Listed below are T cell receptor beta chains from one sample, sequenced in a study of shared clonotypes between healthy human individuals. The method was immunoSEQ multiplex PCR; TCRdb's version includes in-frame clones alone and lacks a portion of them. The data hold some 2.4 million clones, with 80% to 95% observed a single time. Sequencing was carried out using naive CD4+ T cells from PBMCs. The source of these receptors is a man younger than 35 in good health. Some clones in this sample may be carry-over from other donors' samples. The CDR3 runs from the conserved cysteine through the conserved F or W.

v_call,cdr3_aa
TRBV19,CASTLRRNTRGEKLFF
TRBV28,CASSFLGSNRDTGELFF
TRBV27,CASGLAGVDTDTQYF
TRBV7-2,CASSLDRGETQYF
TRBV11-1,CASSSSPLYNEQFF
TRBV27,CASSLSGGRKSPDKQFF
TRBV5-1,CASSKTGGWNNEQFF
TRBV5-4,CASRPDLVGNIQYF
TRBV7-2,CASSLEGRVDEKLFF
TRBV19,CASSNGLTTNEKLFF
TRBV5-1,CASSSGRGSYNEQFF
TRBV5-1,CASSPAGIQETQYF
TRBV19,CASSRGLNEKLFF
TRBV10-3,CAISPIAGDNEQFF
TRBV25-1,CASSGRQGNTGELFF
TRBV7-9,CASSFEGRVTEAFF
TRBV7-3,CASSLMASGNTGELFF
TRBV28,CASSSLGGRGFGEQFF
TRBV11-2,CASSFSGGVDTQYF
TRBV7-2,CASSLAGRAGELFF
TRBV5-1,CASSLAGLAGFSGETQYF
TRBV2,CASREGQWNTEAFF
TRBV29-1,CSAIPPARGETQYF
TRBV6-1,CASSERGHEQYF
TRBV7-9,CASSLAAGLAVTGELFF
TRBV5-1,CASSLVGQGYEQYF
TRBV7-3,CASSPSSGANVLTF
TRBV19,CASSIGGGNTIYF
TRBV18,CASSPGGTANVLTF
TRBV19,CASSRSRDRAYNEQFF